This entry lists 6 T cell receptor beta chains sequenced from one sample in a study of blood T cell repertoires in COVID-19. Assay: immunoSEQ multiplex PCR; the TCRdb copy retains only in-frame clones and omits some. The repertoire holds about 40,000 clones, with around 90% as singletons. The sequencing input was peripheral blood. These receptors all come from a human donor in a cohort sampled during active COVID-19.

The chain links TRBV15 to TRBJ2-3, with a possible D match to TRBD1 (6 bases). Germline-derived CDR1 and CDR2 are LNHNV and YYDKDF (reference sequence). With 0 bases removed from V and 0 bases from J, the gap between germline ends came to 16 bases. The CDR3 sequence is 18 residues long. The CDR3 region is CATSRDSTGMTSTDTQYF. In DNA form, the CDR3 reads TGTGCCACCAGCAGAGATAGCACAGGGATGACTAGCACAGATACGCAGTATTTT.

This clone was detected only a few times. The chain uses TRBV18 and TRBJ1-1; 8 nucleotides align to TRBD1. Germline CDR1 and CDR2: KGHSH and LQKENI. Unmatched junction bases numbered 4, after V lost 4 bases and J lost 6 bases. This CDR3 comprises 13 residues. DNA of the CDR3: TGTGCCAGCTCACTGGACAGGGTTGCTGAAGCTTTCTTT. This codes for CASSLDRVAEAFF. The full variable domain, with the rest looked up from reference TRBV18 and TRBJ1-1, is NAGVMQNPRHLVRRRGQEARLRCSPMKGHSHVYWYRQLPEEGLKFMVYLQKENIIDESGMPKERFSAEFPKEGPSILRIQQVVRGDSAAYFCASSLDRVAEAFFGQGTRLTVV.

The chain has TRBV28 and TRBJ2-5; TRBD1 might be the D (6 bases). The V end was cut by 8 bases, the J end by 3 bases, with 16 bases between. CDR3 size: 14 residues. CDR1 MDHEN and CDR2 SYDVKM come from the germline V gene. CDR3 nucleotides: TGTGCCAGCGGCTTGTTGGACAGAAAAGAGACCCAGTACTTC. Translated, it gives CASGLLDRKETQYF.

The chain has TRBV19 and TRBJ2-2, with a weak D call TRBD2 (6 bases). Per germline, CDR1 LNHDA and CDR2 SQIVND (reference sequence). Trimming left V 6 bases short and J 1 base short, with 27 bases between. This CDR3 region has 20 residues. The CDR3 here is CASSTLRGFGGWGNTGELFF. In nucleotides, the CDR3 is TGTGCCAGTAGCACCCTGCGAGGATTTGGGGGGTGGGGGAACACCGGGGAGCTGTTTTTT.

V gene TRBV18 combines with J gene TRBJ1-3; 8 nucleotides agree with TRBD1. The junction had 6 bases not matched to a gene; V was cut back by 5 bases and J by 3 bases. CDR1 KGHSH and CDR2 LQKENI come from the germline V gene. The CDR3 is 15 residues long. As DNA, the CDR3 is TGTGCCAGCTCATCAGGACAGGGTAGTGGAAACACCATATATTTT. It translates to CASSSGQGSGNTIYF. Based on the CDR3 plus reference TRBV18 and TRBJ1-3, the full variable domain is NAGVMQNPRHLVRRRGQEARLRCSPMKGHSHVYWYRQLPEEGLKFMVYLQKENIIDESGMPKERFSAEFPKEGPSILRIQQVVRGDSAAYFCASSSGQGSGNTIYFGEGSWLTVV.

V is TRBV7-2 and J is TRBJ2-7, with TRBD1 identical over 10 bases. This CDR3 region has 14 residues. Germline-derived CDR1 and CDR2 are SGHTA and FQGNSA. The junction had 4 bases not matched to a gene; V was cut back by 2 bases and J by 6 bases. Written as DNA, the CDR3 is TGTGCCAGCAGCTTACGGACAGGGGGTAGCGAGCAGTACTTC. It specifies CASSLRTGGSEQYF.